A selection of T cell receptor beta chains follows, all from one sample in a study of blood T cells in healthy people across ages. TCRdb re-called the 5' RACE reads through MiXCR, storing one row per CDR3 protein. The sample has around 2 million distinct CDR3 sequences; roughly two fifths are singletons. The sample comprised blood. These receptors were collected from a human donor in good health. Each CDR3 is given with its conserved first and last residue. The D gene is left open where the match is weak. Expanded clones get a size class; other rows say once, few or many, or leave the size out.

clone size | J gene | CDR3 length | V gene | D gene | CDR3 DNA | CDR3 protein
- | TRBJ1-1 | 15 | TRBV4-1 | TRBD1 | TGCGCCAGCAGCCACCTCACCTTGGGACAGTCTGAAGCTTTCTTT | CASSHLTLGQSEAFF
- | TRBJ2-7 | 15 | TRBV15 | - | TGTGCCACCAGGGACAGAACCAGACCCTCCTACGAGCAGTACTTC | CATRDRTRPSYEQYF
- | TRBJ1-5 | 17 | TRBV7-8 | TRBD1 | TGTGCCAGCAGCCCCTGGGACAGGGAGTATAGCAATCAGCCCCAGCATTTT | CASSPWDREYSNQPQHF
few | TRBJ1-1 | 15 | TRBV20-1 | TRBD1 | TGCAGTGCTAGAAACAATGACAGGGTGAACACTGAAGCTTTCTTT | CSARNNDRVNTEAFF
- | TRBJ2-3 | 15 | TRBV5-6 | - | TGTGCCAGCAGCTTAGACAGGTCGAGCACAGATACGCAGTATTTT | CASSLDRSSTDTQYF
few | TRBJ1-1 | 12 | TRBV7-2 | - | TGTGCCAGCAGCCGGGGCTTCTCTGAAGCTTTCTTT | CASSRGFSEAFF
- | TRBJ1-1 | 15 | TRBV28 | - | TGTGCCAGCAGCCCCTCCGGGGAGGGGGACACTGAAGCTTTCTTT | CASSPSGEGDTEAFF
- | TRBJ1-2 | 12 | TRBV29-1 | - | TGCAGCGTTGAAGGGTCAGAGTATGGCTACACCTTC | CSVEGSEYGYTF
once | TRBJ1-4 | 15 | TRBV2 | - | TGTGCCAGCAGAAGCATACAGGGAACTAATGAAAAACTGTTTTTT | CASRSIQGTNEKLFF
- | TRBJ2-7 | 14 | TRBV6-2/TRBV6-3 | TRBD2 | TGTGCCAGCGGGTTCGGGACTAACCTCTACGAGCAGTACTTC | CASGFGTNLYEQYF
- | TRBJ1-2 | 15 | TRBV4-3 | - | TGCGCCAGCAGCCGAAGGACCAACGCGGGGGAGGGCTACACCTTC | CASSRRTNAGEGYTF
few | TRBJ1-1 | 15 | TRBV7-3 | - | TGTGCCAGCAGCTTAATCGGGGGAGCGGCCACTGAAGCTTTCTTT | CASSLIGGAATEAFF
- | TRBJ2-5 | 13 | TRBV7-8 | - | TGTGCCAGCAGATGGGTGGGGGAAGAGACCCAGTACTTC | CASRWVGEETQYF
- | TRBJ1-2 | 11 | TRBV20-1 | - | TGCAGTGCTAAGGGAAACTATGGCTACACCTTC | CSAKGNYGYTF
once | TRBJ2-5 | 13 | TRBV5-1 | - | TGCGCCAGCGGAGGAGGTCTTCAAGAGACCCAGTACTTC | CASGGGLQETQYF
- | TRBJ1-2 | 16 | TRBV7-2 | - | TGTGCCAGCAGCTTAGGTCCGGGGGCGGCAAACTATGGCTACACCTTC | CASSLGPGAANYGYTF